A selection of T cell receptor beta chains follows, all from one sample in a study of identical twins. MiXCR, run by TCRdb on the 5' RACE reads, gives a single entry per CDR3 protein. Among roughly 480,000 distinct CDR3 sequences listed, 20% to 25% were seen once. These data were also filed under a second study, of T cells expressing NK-cell markers.

The material sequenced was CD4+ T cells sorted from blood. Every receptor here comes from a woman aged 18-29 years in good health. CDR3s include the opening cysteine and the closing phenylalanine or tryptophan.

TRBV7-9,CASSFGTEQETQYF
TRBV10-3,CAIKQGDNEQFF
TRBV5-1,CASSQIGQGNEKLFF
TRBV9,CASSDAQKGLEEDTQYF
TRBV5-1,CASSLALAGAADTQYF
TRBV20-1,CSAWDRFQYF
TRBV7-9,CASSPYEQYF
TRBV5-5,CASSAGTGAYNEQFF
TRBV20-1,CSARGQLETQYF
TRBV9,CASSIRLGTGYNEQFF
TRBV27,CASSLKAGYGYTF
TRBV9,CASSKGPETQYF
TRBV9,CASSVTGESYNEQFF
TRBV5-1,CASSFQANTGELFF
TRBV9,CASSDTGTGYIQYF
TRBV5-1,CASSIQGLAGNEQFF
TRBV7-9,CASSLASTNQPQHF
TRBV5-1,CASSADRFEAGELFF
TRBV20-1,CSAPDRAGELFF
TRBV20-1,CSARDRETQYF
TRBV14,CASSQVLPGQAKNIQYF
TRBV6-5,CASSYSQGAYEQYF
TRBV6-2/TRBV6-3,CASCVGGRGEQFF
TRBV6-1,CASSPPYDTTSWYF
TRBV6-5,CASSYSGKGYGYTF